This TCR beta chain appears in the sequencing data of a study of CD8+ T cells in alopecia areata. V lost 5 bases, J lost 7 bases, and 7 bases stayed unmatched. This CDR3 spans 14 amino acids. The germline gives CDR1 SEHNR, CDR2 FQNEAQ (reference sequence). Study findings and constraints: Scalp clonality, along with expanded CD8+ clones among the top 100, was significantly decreased by tofacitinib. Patients shared TCRs less clearly than mice did, possibly for HLA-related reasons.

It was cDNA, reverse transcribed from extracted RNA, that served as the sequencing template. TCRdb's copy holds only in-frame clones and misses some; the assay was immunoSEQ multiplex PCR. Among approximately 160,000 clones listed, 55% to 75% were seen once. A note on this clone: Its antigen is not known.

Documented treatment: oral pan-JAK inhibitor, 5-10 mg twice daily. The input for sequencing was CD4+ T cells sorted from blood, taken at week 24, from a patient treated with tofacitinib. The rearrangement joins TRBV7-9 to TRBJ2-5; 10 bases match TRBD1. This TCR was recovered from a human donor with alopecia areata. CDR3 region: CASSPGQGGMTQYF. CDR3 sequence (DNA): TGTGCCAGCAGCCCTGGACAGGGGGGGATGACCCAGTACTTC.